The 5 T cell receptor beta chains presented below share a single source sample, sequenced in a study of T cells in localized non-small cell lung cancer. Profiling relied on immunoSEQ multiplex PCR, and the TCRdb table lists in-frame clones only, not all of them. The sample lists tens of thousands of clones; 80% to 90% were seen once. Sequences were derived from peripheral blood, sampled before any cancer treatment. Receptor source: a woman aged 35-75 years with stage I lung adenocarcinoma.

The CDR3 here is CASSLVGGSSYEQYF. The DNA for the CDR3 is TGCGCCAGCAGCTTGGTTGGGGGGAGCTCCTACGAGCAGTACTTC. This chain links TRBV5-1 with TRBJ2-7; possibly TRBD2 for D (6 bases). Trimming removed 0 bases at V and 0 bases at J, with 10 bases between. The length of the CDR3 is 15 residues. The germline V gene has CDR1 SGHRS and CDR2 YFSETQ.

The CDR3, as DNA: TGCAGCGTCGGACCACAGGGGGCACAAGAGACCCAGTACTTC. Its translation is CSVGPQGAQETQYF. The rearrangement uses TRBV29-1 and TRBJ2-5; 9 positions match TRBD1. Looked up from germline, CDR1 is SQVTM and CDR2 is ANQGSEA. V was clipped by 6 bases and J by 2 bases; unmatched bases: 7. The CDR3 totals 14 residues.

The chain employs TRBV7-2 and TRBJ2-1, with 10 nucleotides matching TRBD2. The J segment lost 4 bases and the V segment lost 5 bases, leaving 5 bases of the junction unmatched. Germline lookup yields CDR1 SGHTA and CDR2 FQGNSA. The CDR3 runs 15 residues. The chain's CDR3 is CASSQTSGPYNEQFF. CDR3 in DNA: TGTGCCAGCAGCCAGACTAGCGGGCCTTACAATGAGCAGTTCTTC.

The rearrangement uses TRBV9 and TRBJ2-3, with 10 bases fitting TRBD1. Germline V gene data show CDR1 as SGDLS and CDR2 as YYNGEE. The CDR3 consists of 16 residues. V gave up 2 bases and J gave up 1 base; unmatched junction bases: 4. The CDR3 region is CASSVSGTGGTDTQYF. The CDR3 DNA sequence: TGTGCCAGCAGCGTTTCCGGGACAGGGGGCACAGATACGCAGTATTTT. The full variable domain, its missing parts supplied by reference TRBV9 and TRBJ2-3, is DSGVTQTPKHLITATGQRVTLRCSPRSGDLSVYWYQQSLDQGLQFLIQYYNGEERAKGNILERFSAQQFPDLHSELNLSSLELGDSALYFCASSVSGTGGTDTQYFGPGTRLTVL.

The chain joins TRBV7-9 to TRBJ1-4; TRBD1 might be the D (6 bases). The CDR3 consists of 16 residues. Per germline, CDR1 SEHNR and CDR2 FQNEAQ (reference sequence). V gave up 5 bases and J gave up 5 bases, with 18 bases separating them. The CDR3 nucleotides are TGTGCCAGCAGCCAATACAGGGTTCGGCAGAATGAAAAACTGTTTTTT. Its protein product is CASSQYRVRQNEKLFF.